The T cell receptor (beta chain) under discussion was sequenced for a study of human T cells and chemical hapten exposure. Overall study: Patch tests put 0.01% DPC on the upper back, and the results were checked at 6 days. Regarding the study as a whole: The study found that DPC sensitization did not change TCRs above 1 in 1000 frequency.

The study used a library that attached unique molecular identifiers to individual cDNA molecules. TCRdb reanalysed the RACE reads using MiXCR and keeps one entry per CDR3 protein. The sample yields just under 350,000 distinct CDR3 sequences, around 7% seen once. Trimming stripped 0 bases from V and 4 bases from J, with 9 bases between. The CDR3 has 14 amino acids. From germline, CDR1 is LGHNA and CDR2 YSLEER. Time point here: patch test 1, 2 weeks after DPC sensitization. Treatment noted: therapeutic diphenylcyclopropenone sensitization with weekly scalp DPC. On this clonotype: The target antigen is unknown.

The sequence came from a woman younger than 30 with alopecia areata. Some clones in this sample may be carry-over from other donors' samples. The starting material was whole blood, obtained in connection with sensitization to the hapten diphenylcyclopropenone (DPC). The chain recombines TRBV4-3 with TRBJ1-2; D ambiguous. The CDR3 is CASSQDQAAYGYTF. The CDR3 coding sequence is TGCGCCAGCAGCCAAGATCAGGCAGCCTATGGCTACACCTTC.